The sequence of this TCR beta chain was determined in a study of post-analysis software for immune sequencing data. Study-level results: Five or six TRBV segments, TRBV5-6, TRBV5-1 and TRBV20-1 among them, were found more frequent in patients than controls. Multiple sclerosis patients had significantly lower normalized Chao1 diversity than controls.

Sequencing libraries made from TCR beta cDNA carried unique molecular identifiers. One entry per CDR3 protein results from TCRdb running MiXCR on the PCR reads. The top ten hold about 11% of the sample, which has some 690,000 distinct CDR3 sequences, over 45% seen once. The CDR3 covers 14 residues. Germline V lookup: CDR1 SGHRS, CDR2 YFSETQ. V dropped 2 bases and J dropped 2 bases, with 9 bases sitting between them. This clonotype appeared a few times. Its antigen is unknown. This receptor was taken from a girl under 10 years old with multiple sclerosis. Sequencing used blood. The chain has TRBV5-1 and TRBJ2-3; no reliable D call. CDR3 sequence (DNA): TGCGCCAGCAGCTTTTCCCGGCCCACAGATACGCAGTATTTT. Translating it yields CASSFSRPTDTQYF.